This T cell receptor (beta chain) is drawn from a study of low-dose radiotherapy and immunotherapy resistance in tumors (dated by TCRdb to between 2021 and 2022). The study in broad terms: Patients in Cohort 1 were given 0.5 Gy per fraction every 2 weeks, and the prescribed total PTV dose was 6.5 Gy. In Cohort 2, 1 Gy per fraction was delivered every two weeks, for a total of 13 Gy over 26 weeks. Patients were given nivolumab as a 240 mg flat dose every two weeks and ipilimumab at 1 mg/kg every six weeks, with both drugs delivered intravenously. Intravenous cyclophosphamide at 200 mg/m2 was administered every two weeks, one day ahead of each radiation and immunotherapy administration. Starting on cycle 1 day 1, patients took 300 mg of aspirin by mouth once a day for four cycles. Trial participants were not randomized into treatment groups. Eight patients were included in the translational analysis, namely three from the first dose cohort plus the first five from the second dose cohort.

The CDR3 measures 15 amino acids from cysteine to phenylalanine. The entry retains the CDR3 DNA only, 45 bases that are in frame from base 1. CDR1 SQVTM and CDR2 ANQGSEA are derived from the germline V gene. Relative to germline, V is 6 bases shorter and J is 6 bases shorter, with 21 bases between their ends. First-strand cDNA was synthesized with Superscript III and a set of TRAV- and TRBV-specific primers, covering both TCRalpha and TCRbeta chains. TCRs were amplified for about 20 PCR cycles with Phusion, using a constant-region primer paired with the adapter attached to the V primers. Amplification of the isolated mRNA was done with the MessageAmp II aRNA Amplification Kit, which involved an approximately 16-hour in vitro transcription at 37 degrees C. mRNA for TCR sequencing was isolated with the Dynabeads mRNA DIRECT Purification Kit. Indexed Illumina adapters were added in a second Phusion PCR of 25 cycles, after which AMPure XP beads were used to purify the products. TCRalpha and TCRbeta libraries were deep-sequenced on an Illumina MiniSeq instrument. The authors' analysis ran thus. Using custom Perl scripts, TCR sequences encoding the same protein were pooled, out-of-frame sequences were removed, and the abundance of each clonotype was computed. TCR sequences supported by only a single read were excluded from analysis. Among the metrics used to describe the repertoires were Shannon entropy, Gini index, clonality, richness, and the frequency of TCRs shared between repertoires. TCRdb passed the public sequencing reads through fastp at Q25 and MiXCR, retaining productive beta sequences. Each entry is one CDR3 protein sequence, shown with its most common DNA and genes. TCRdb's processing, not the study's, gives the V and J calls here. The sample data list nearly 95,000 distinct CDR3 sequences, and more than 7.5% of these were observed just once. Around 0.98% of the sample is in the top ten clones.

According to the study, the label for this sample's time point signals: before trial treatment. The donors took part in RACIN, a single-arm, phase I, dose-escalation trial that combined nivolumab, ipilimumab, aspirin, low-dose cyclophosphamide and low-dose radiotherapy. Patients with advanced, TIL-negative solid tumors were considered eligible. This clonotype was seen many times. The specificity of this receptor is unknown. The input lacks base qualities; no much larger clone sits a single base away. The V gene is TRBV29-1 and the J gene is TRBJ2-1, and perhaps TRBD2 as D gene, on 5 matching bases. This clonotype was sampled from a male donor with prostate cancer. The sample here was PBMCs, taken before treatment. The DNA reads as follows: TGCAGCGTCGAACCAGGACTGACGAACTTCAATGAGCAGTTCTTC. It translates to CSVEPGLTNFNEQFF.